The next 16 T cell receptor beta chains were all read from a single sample in a study of blood T cell repertoires in COVID-19. The method was immunoSEQ multiplex PCR; TCRdb's version includes in-frame clones alone and lacks a portion of them. This table holds approximately 400,000 clones, roughly 80% found once. Sequenced: peripheral blood. The receptors were sampled from a human donor with acute or convalescent COVID-19. The donor label of this sample is uncertain.

V is TRBV7-8 and J is TRBJ1-5, with 8 bases aligning to TRBD1. J lost 2 bases, V lost 4 bases, and 19 bases had no gene match. From germline, CDR1 is SGHVS and CDR2 FQNEAQ. The CDR3 has 20 amino acids. The CDR3 is CASSSEKISGTGQRNQPQHF. The DNA for the CDR3 is TGTGCCAGCAGCTCCGAGAAAATCTCCGGGACAGGACAACGCAATCAGCCCCAGCATTTT. The entire variable domain, with the rest obtained from reference TRBV7-8 and TRBJ1-5, is as follows: GAGVSQSPRYKVAKRGQDVALRCDPISGHVSLFWYQQALGQGPEFLTYFQNEAQLDKSGLPSDRFFAERPEGSVSTLKIQRTQQEDSAVYLCASSSEKISGTGQRNQPQHFGDGTRLSIL.

V and J are TRBV11-2 and TRBJ2-1; 8 nucleotides align to TRBD1. There are 15 residues in the CDR3. In germline, CDR1 is SGHAT, CDR2 FQNNGV. Unmatched junction bases numbered 4, after V lost 1 base and J lost 5 bases. The CDR3 sequence: CASSLAGGGNNEQFF. As DNA, the CDR3 is TGTGCCAGCAGCTTAGCAGGGGGCGGAAACAATGAGCAGTTCTTC.

This sequence joins TRBV11-2 and TRBJ1-1; 8 bases match TRBD1. V lost 0 bases, J lost 0 bases, and 3 bases stayed unmatched. The CDR3 is made up of 16 amino acids. Germline V CDR1 and CDR2: SGHAT, FQNNGV. The CDR3 nucleotides are TGTGCCAGCAGCTTAGAGGGGACAGGAGTGAACACTGAAGCTTTCTTT. It specifies CASSLEGTGVNTEAFF.

This clone turned up a few times. This rearrangement joins TRBV4-1 to TRBJ1-5; TRBD1 is a possible D gene (5 bases). There are 14 residues in the CDR3. Per the germline V gene, CDR1 is MGHRA and CDR2 is YSYEKL. V was cut by 3 bases and J by 7 bases, with 13 bases left in between. The CDR3 bases are TGCGCCAGCAGCCATTCTGGGGGAGGCCAGCCCCAGCATTTT. It is translated as CASSHSGGGQPQHF.

CDR3 coding DNA: TGTGCCAGCAGTTACTCCGGGACAGGGGGCTATGGCTACACCTTC. Protein product: CASSYSGTGGYGYTF. V gene TRBV28 combines with J gene TRBJ1-2; 11 positions agree with TRBD1. Germline values: CDR1 MDHEN, CDR2 SYDVKM. The CDR3 is 15 amino acids. Trimming removed 4 bases from V and 4 bases from J; junction bases left unmatched: 5.

V and J are TRBV27 and TRBJ1-2, with D hard to call. The CDR3 spans 15 residues. Trimming pared 0 bases from V and 7 bases from J, leaving 15 bases between. Per germline, CDR1 MNHEY and CDR2 SMNVEV (reference sequence). The CDR3 nucleotides read TGTGCCAGCAGTTTATCTCGGGCGCCGGGGAGTGGCTACACCTTC. It specifies CASSLSRAPGSGYTF.

A single count supports this clone. The V call is TRBV4-1, the J call TRBJ2-3; TRBD2 is a possible D gene (6 bases). V was cut by 6 bases and J by 2 bases, with 12 bases left in between. The germline V gene has CDR1 MGHRA and CDR2 YSYEKL. There are 14 residues in the CDR3. CDR3 in amino acids: CASREGRLTDTQYF. Here the CDR3 DNA reads TGCGCCAGCAGGGAGGGGAGGCTCACAGATACGCAGTATTTT.

The V and J genes are TRBV19 and TRBJ2-1, with D hard to call. Trimming pared 11 bases from V and 0 bases from J, leaving 17 bases between. Germline V gives CDR1 LNHDA, CDR2 SQIVND (reference sequence). The CDR3 extends over 15 amino acids. For the CDR3, the DNA is TGTGCCTCGTCAGGTGGTCCGAGCTCCTACAATGAGCAGTTCTTC. Its protein product is CASSGGPSSYNEQFF.

The chain combines TRBV14 with TRBJ1-1, with D possibly TRBD1 on 6 matching bases. Germline CDR1 and CDR2: SGHDN and FVKESK. Trimming removed 0 bases at V and 0 bases at J, with 11 bases between. The CDR3 covers 16 residues. The CDR3 sequence is CASSQDLGQLNTEAFF. CDR3 DNA sequence: TGTGCCAGCAGCCAAGATCTTGGACAGTTGAACACTGAAGCTTTCTTT.

The chain joins TRBV2 to TRBJ1-5, with D unresolved. CDR1 is SNHLY, CDR2 FYNNEI, per germline. Trimming removed 3 bases at V and 5 bases at J, with 8 bases between. The CDR3 runs to 13 residues. The CDR3 DNA sequence: TGTGCCAGCAGTGAGAGGGATTATCAGCCCCAGCATTTT. Translation gives CASSERDYQPQHF.

This chain joins TRBV7-6 and TRBJ1-4; D unclear. The V and J ends lost 1 base and 0 bases respectively, with 12 bases between them. This CDR3 comprises 17 residues. Looked up from germline, CDR1 is SGHVS and CDR2 is FNYEAQ. The CDR3 sequence is CASSLVPPGATNEKLFF. CDR3 nucleotides: TGTGCCAGCAGCTTAGTTCCCCCCGGGGCAACTAATGAAAAACTGTTTTTT.

The J gene is TRBJ1-5, the V gene TRBV2, with a tentative D call TRBD1 (6 bases). Germline CDR1 SNHLY, CDR2 FYNNEI. This CDR3 comprises 17 residues. V shed 7 bases and J shed 2 bases, with 21 bases lying between them. CDR3 amino acids: CASTMDSLLGGNQPQHF. In DNA form, the CDR3 reads TGTGCCAGCACCATGGACAGCCTCCTGGGGGGCAATCAGCCCCAGCATTTT.

The CDR3 nucleotides are TGTGCCAGCAGCTTATCCAGGGGGAGCTCCTACAATGAGCAGTTCTTC. It specifies CASSLSRGSSYNEQFF. The chain is built from TRBV5-4 and TRBJ2-1; 7 bases are a match to TRBD1. From germline, CDR1 is SGHNT and CDR2 YYREEE (reference sequence). After removal of 2 bases from V and 0 bases from J, the junction contained 5 bases not matched to a gene. CDR3 length: 16 residues.

The V and J genes are TRBV11-3 and TRBJ2-2, with D possibly TRBD2 on 6 matching bases. V was trimmed by 5 bases and J by 0 bases, leaving 13 bases between them. CDR1 is SGHNT, CDR2 YENEEA, per germline. The CDR3 is 16 amino acids. CDR3 in amino acids: CASSPRTTPNTGELFF. The CDR3 nucleotides read TGTGCCAGCAGCCCCCGGACTACCCCGAACACCGGGGAGCTGTTTTTT.

This clone occurred a few times. The V call is TRBV28, the J call TRBJ1-5; no reliable D call. The germline CDR1 and CDR2 sequences are MDHEN and SYDVKM. V lost 10 bases and J lost 5, with 24 bases in between. The CDR3 contains 16 residues. The CDR3 sequence: CAISTRRVKGDQPQHF. As DNA, the CDR3 is TGTGCCATCAGCACAAGGCGGGTTAAGGGTGATCAGCCCCAGCATTTT.

This clone was observed once. The chain is built from TRBV4-1 and TRBJ2-1, with 10 bases identical to TRBD2. In germline, CDR1 is MGHRA, CDR2 YSYEKL. The CDR3 covers 18 residues. V was pared by 3 bases and J by 6 bases, with 14 bases of the junction left unmatched. The CDR3 is CASSQRRVQAGGINEQFF. CDR3 bases: TGCGCCAGCAGCCAGAGACGGGTCCAAGCGGGGGGGATCAATGAGCAGTTCTTC.